The table lists the clone carrying this T cell receptor beta chain with a few counts. Its antigen is still unknown. Template switching with 5'RACE generated the TCR cDNA and added a universal primer site and UMIs. TCRdb passed the 5' RACE reads through MiXCR, listing each CDR3 protein once. Of about 120,000 distinct CDR3 sequences in the sample, roughly 10% are singletons; the top ten hold about two fifths. Trimming shortened V by 3 bases and J by 0 bases, and 15 bases separated the two germline ends. The CDR3 loop spans 18 amino acids. Per germline, CDR1 MGHRA and CDR2 YSYEKL. The data stem from a study of T cells after yellow fever vaccination. Whole-study context: SMART-Seq v4 Ultra Low Input served to prepare low-cell-number fractions.

Study-level points and caveats: Post-booster repertoires contained most primary-vaccination clones again (roughly 96% CD4, roughly 90% CD8).

Specimen: CD8+ T cells sorted from PBMCs, collected on the day of the yellow fever booster vaccination. This receptor was obtained from a man aged 18 to 30 who received the YFV17D yellow fever vaccine. J is TRBJ2-6 and V is TRBV4-1; D gene ambiguous. CDR3 sequence: CASSHGPGISSGANVLTF. CDR3 coding DNA: TGCGCCAGCAGCCACGGACCCGGAATCAGCTCTGGGGCCAACGTCCTGACTTTC.